What follows is one T cell receptor beta chain and its context. In the original workflow: Amplification of reference gene primers was used by the study to estimate nucleated cell counts. Profiling relied on immunoSEQ multiplex PCR, and the TCRdb table lists in-frame clones only, not all of them. The D gene and trimming were derived from the DNA, and the V and J assignments and clone size from that table. This table holds roughly 140,000 clones, 88% found once. CDR3 length: 16 amino acids. V lost 0 bases to trimming and J lost 6 bases; unmatched junction nucleotides: 4. CDR1 and CDR2 (germline): MNHNY, SVGAGI (reference sequence). The sample is drawn from a study of blood T cell repertoires in COVID-19. Study information: The origin of the acute and convalescent COVID-19 samples was the United States, Italy and Spain. Nucleic acid was either cDNA or gDNA, and it came from T cells, B-cell-depleted T cells, or PBMCs.

The source of this sequence is a man between 65 and 80 years old with acute or convalescent COVID-19. The material sequenced was peripheral blood. The rearrangement uses TRBV6-6 and TRBJ1-6; TRBD1 agrees at 8 bases. This CDR3 reads CASSYSGQAPNSPLHF. The CDR3 DNA follows: TGTGCCAGCAGTTACTCGGGACAGGCTCCTAATTCACCCCTCCACTTT.